The clone carrying this TCR beta chain was found many times. Antigen: not known. The data derive from a study of CD8 T cells in ankylosing spondylitis. Study conclusions and caveats: Those disease-linked clones were CD8+; they were also relatively rare in peripheral blood.

In making TCR beta libraries, quantitative 5'-RACE with molecular barcodes was used. Using its own MiXCR run on the 5' RACE reads, TCRdb lists one record per CDR3 protein. The sample has 200,000 to 250,000 distinct CDR3 sequences, roughly 10% seen once. CDR3 length equals 18 residues. V gave up 3 bases and J gave up 7 bases, with 24 bases separating them. The source is a male donor with ankylosing spondylitis or in good health (not recorded which). This sequence joins TRBV12-3 or TRBV12-4 and TRBJ1-4, with a weak D call TRBD1 (6 bases). The sample consisted of blood, either unsorted or a sorted T cell fraction (not recorded which). The CDR3 DNA is TGTGCCAGCAGTTTGAGGGCCAACAGGGCCCTCCACGGTGAAAAACTGTTTTTT. Translated, it gives CASSLRANRALHGEKLFF.